This T cell receptor beta chain was retrieved from a study of shared clonotypes between healthy human individuals (dated by TCRdb to the early 2020s). At the level of the whole study: The cohort included a few men and a couple of women between 18 and 49 years of age. Between about 0.94 and 10 billion PBMCs per donor were obtained by leukapheresis. For each donor, three plates each were used for CD4 naive and CD4 memory, two plates were used for CD8 naive, and one plate was used for CD8 memory. To estimate repertoire size and how much clonotypes are shared between individuals, the study performed deep sequencing of blood TCR repertoires from about five healthy adults. To increase sequencing depth and limit assay-specific biases, TCR repertoire library preparation and sequencing were carried out by different laboratories using diverse techniques. General findings and caveats noted by the study authors: Because the study included only a small number of donors, the genetic and exposure-history diversity represented was limited. Sharing across several donors was observed for roughly 5% of naive CD4, less than 4% of naive CD8, over 2% of memory CD4, and about 0.39% of memory CD8 clonotypes. Compared with non-shared clonotypes, clonotypes shared by all four sorted-subset donors had higher generation probabilities. Based on pairwise subsampling, the degree of clonotype sharing among donors was expected to be affected by sequencing depth. Naive subsets generally had larger estimated clonotype richness than memory subsets. Only blood was sampled, and tissue TCR repertoires likely differ from those in blood. Incomplete sequencing was indicated by rarefaction of sorted-subset datasets, despite the large sequencing depth.

Using the deep immunoSEQ assay, multiplex PCR amplified TCR CDR3 regions from genomic DNA. Extracted genomic DNA from each cell subset was spread evenly across all wells of several immunoSEQ 96-well plates, with each plate serving as a replicate. For sorted subsets, approximately 200 ng of genomic DNA, equivalent to 25,000 to 35,000 T cell genomes, went into each replicate PCR. The purified libraries were quantified using a Qubit 3.0 fluorometer, sized with a Bioanalyzer 2100, and then quantified again using the KAPA Library Quantification kit. A separate single-read 150-cycle Illumina NextSeq 550 flow cell was used to sequence each immunoSEQ 96-well plate. As for how the authors treated the data: The immunoSEQ output contained only junctional sequences without quality scores, so filtering could not match that applied to full-length reads. To assign V/J genes and CDR3, sequences were annotated using PyIR, a Python wrapper for IgBLAST v1.9, with IMGT germline references. Any read was removed if the V/J assignment was weak (E-value above 1e-6), the CDR3 was missing, or the read contained stop codons, out-of-frame junctions, or ambiguous translated residues. A V3J clonotype was defined by an identical inferred V gene, J gene, and CDR3 amino acid sequence. Percentage overlap between repertoires was calculated by dividing the number of shared unique clonotypes by the size of the smaller repertoire. Three approaches were used to assess repertoire richness: RTK rarefaction, the Chao1 estimator, and Recon v2.1 estimates of unobserved clonotypes. OLGA was used to compute generation probabilities for all TCRbeta clonotypes that the gDNA method yielded from a handful of donors. TCRdb's version of the immuneACCESS table is confined to in-frame rearrangements and falls short of the full clone set. An unresolved V gene accounts for under half of the shortfall where checked; the remainder is of unknown origin. V and J calls and clone size follow that table, whereas D and trimming were derived from the DNA. This sample gives 90,000 to 130,000 clones in total; about 70% of them show up just once. More than 20% of the sample goes to the ten largest clones.

The germline V gene (reference sequence) sets CDR1 to SEHNR and CDR2 to FQNEAQ. V is pared back by 2 bases and J by 3 bases, with 13 bases lying between the germline termini. The CDR3 runs 15 amino acids, cysteine and phenylalanine included. Left in the record is the CDR3 DNA by itself, 45 bases read in frame from the first base. Donors were healthy HIV-negative adults with no recently reported acute infections or vaccinations. Every donor was a Caucasian adult residing in Nashville, Tennessee, USA. The CD8 memory samples were a combination of magnetically selected CD45RO+ cells and CCR7-negative CD45RA+ effector memory (TemRA) cells. Blood was obtained by leukapheresis, after which PBMCs were separated by Ficoll-Histopaque density gradient centrifugation and cryopreserved in liquid nitrogen vapor phase. Analytical flow cytometry was used to check the purity and quantity of each magnetically sorted T cell population. From each sorted fraction, genomic DNA was isolated and quantified by UV absorbance on a Nanodrop 2000c.

As regards this clone: Which antigen it targets is not known. Base qualities are not provided; no much larger clone lies one nucleotide away.

The origin of this receptor is a woman in her twenties or thirties in good health. The rearrangement joined TRBV7-9 to TRBJ2-5; TRBD1 could be the D gene, as 6 bases match. Sample: memory CD8+ T cells sorted from blood. Per the publication, the cell subset or site label means: CD45RO+ cells pooled with CCR7-negative TemRA cells. CDR3 reads: CASSLSPKGEETQYF. DNA sequence: TGTGCCAGCAGCTTAAGCCCCAAGGGGGAAGAGACCCAGTACTTC.